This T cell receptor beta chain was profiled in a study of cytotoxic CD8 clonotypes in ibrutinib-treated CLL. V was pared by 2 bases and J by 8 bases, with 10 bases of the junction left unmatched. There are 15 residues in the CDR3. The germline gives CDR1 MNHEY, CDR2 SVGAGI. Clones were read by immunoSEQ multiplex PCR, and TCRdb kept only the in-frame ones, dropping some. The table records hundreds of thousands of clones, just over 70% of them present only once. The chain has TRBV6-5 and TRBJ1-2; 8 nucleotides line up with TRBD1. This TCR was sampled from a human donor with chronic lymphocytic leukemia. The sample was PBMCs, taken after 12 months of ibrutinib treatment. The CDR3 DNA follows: TGTGCCAGCAGTTACGGGTCAGGGGGCGCGGCCGGCTACACCTTC. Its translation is CASSYGSGGAAGYTF.